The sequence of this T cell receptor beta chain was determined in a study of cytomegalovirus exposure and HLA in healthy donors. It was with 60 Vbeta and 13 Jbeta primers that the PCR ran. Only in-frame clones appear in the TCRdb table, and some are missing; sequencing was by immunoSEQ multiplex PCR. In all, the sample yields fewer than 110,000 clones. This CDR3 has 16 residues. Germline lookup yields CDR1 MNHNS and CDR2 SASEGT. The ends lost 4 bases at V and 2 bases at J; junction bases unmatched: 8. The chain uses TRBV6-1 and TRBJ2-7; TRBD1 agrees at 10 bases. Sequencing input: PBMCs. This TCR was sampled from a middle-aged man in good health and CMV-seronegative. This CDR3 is CASSGGQGKVPYEQYF. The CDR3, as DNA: TGTGCCAGCAGTGGGGGACAGGGGAAAGTTCCCTACGAGCAGTACTTC.